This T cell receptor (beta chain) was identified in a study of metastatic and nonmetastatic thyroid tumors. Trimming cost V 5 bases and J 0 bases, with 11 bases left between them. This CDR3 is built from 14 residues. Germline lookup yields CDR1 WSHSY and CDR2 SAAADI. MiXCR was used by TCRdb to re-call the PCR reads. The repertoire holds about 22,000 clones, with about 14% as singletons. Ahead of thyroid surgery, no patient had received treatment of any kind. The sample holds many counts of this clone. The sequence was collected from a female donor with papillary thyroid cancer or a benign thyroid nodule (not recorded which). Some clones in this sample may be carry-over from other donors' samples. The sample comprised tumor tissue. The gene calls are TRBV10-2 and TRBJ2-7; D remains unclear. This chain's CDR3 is CASSHRPFSYEQYF. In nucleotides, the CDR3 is TGCGCCAGCAGTCACCGGCCGTTCTCCTACGAGCAGTACTTC.